The present entry profiles one TCR beta chain with its context. Germline V gene sequence: CDR1 SNHLY, CDR2 FYNNEI. The ends were cut back, 4 bases at V and 0 bases at J, with 19 bases in the middle. This CDR3 region has 18 residues. This sample is drawn from a study of blood T cell repertoires in COVID-19. For the study at large: The cDNA or gDNA used as material had been derived from T cells, B-cell-depleted T cells, or PBMCs.

Method: immunoSEQ multiplex PCR; TCRdb's copy keeps in-frame clones and lacks some. The sample consists of 250,000 to 400,000 clones, more than 75% of them appearing once. This clonotype was sampled from a man between 45 and 60 years old with active or convalescent COVID-19. This chain links TRBV2 with TRBJ1-5, with D perhaps TRBD1 (5 bases). Sample: peripheral blood. CDR3 nucleotides: TGTGCCAGCAGTGTGTGGGAAGGGGCCTCCTTTAGCAATCAGCCCCAGCATTTT. This sequence encodes CASSVWEGASFSNQPQHF. The entire variable domain, with the rest obtained from reference TRBV2 and TRBJ1-5, is as follows: EPEVTQTPSHQVTQMGQEVILRCVPISNHLYFYWYRQILGQKVEFLVSFYNNEISEKSEIFDDQFSVERPDGSNFTLKIRSTKLEDSAMYFCASSVWEGASFSNQPQHFGDGTRLSIL.